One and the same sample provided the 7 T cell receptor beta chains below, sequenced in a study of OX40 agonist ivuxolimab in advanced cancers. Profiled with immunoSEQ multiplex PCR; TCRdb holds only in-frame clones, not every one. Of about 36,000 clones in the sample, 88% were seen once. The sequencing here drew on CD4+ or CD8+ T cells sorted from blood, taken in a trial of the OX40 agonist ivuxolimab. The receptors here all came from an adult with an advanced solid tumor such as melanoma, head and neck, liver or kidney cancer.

In DNA form, the CDR3 reads TGTGCCAGTAGTATAGATCGCCGGACTGGAGGCTACACCTTC. Encoded protein: CASSIDRRTGGYTF. This rearrangement joins TRBV19 to TRBJ1-2; no firm D call. This CDR3 contains 14 residues. Germline values: CDR1 LNHDA, CDR2 SQIVND (reference sequence). With 0 bases removed from V and 8 bases from J, the gap between germline ends came to 13 bases.

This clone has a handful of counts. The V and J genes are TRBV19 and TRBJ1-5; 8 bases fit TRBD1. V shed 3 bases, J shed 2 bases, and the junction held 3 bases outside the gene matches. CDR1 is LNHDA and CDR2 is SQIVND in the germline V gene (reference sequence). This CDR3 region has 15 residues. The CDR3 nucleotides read TGTGCCAGTAGTATGCCGGGACAGGGCAATCAGCCCCAGCATTTT. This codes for CASSMPGQGNQPQHF.

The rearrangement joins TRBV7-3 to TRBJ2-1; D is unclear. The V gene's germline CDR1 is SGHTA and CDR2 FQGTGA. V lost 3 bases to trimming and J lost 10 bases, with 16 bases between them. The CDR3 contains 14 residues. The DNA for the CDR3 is TGTGCCAGCAGCTTCCTATGGGTTTCTCGGGAGCAGTTCTTC. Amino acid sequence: CASSFLWVSREQFF. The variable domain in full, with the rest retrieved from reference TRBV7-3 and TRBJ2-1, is GAGVSQTPSNKVTEKGKYVELRCDPISGHTALYWYRQSLGQGPEFLIYFQGTGAADDSGLPNDRFFAVRPEGSVSTLKIQRTERGDSAVYLCASSFLWVSREQFFGPGTRLTVL.

CDR3: CASSPGGAQYF. CDR3 sequence (DNA): TGTGCCAGCAGCCCCGGAGGAGCGCAGTATTTT. The chain carries TRBV7-6 and TRBJ2-3; a weak D match, TRBD2 (5 bases). The V and J ends lost 5 bases and 10 bases respectively, with 10 bases between them. The CDR3 length is 11 residues. The V gene's germline CDR1 is SGHVS and CDR2 FNYEAQ.

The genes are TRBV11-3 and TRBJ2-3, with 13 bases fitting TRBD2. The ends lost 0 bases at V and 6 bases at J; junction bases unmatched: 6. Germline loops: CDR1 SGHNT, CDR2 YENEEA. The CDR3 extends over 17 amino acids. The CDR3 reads CASSLDGSGLAGDTQYF. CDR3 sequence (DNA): TGTGCCAGCAGCTTAGATGGTTCGGGACTAGCGGGGGATACGCAGTATTTT.

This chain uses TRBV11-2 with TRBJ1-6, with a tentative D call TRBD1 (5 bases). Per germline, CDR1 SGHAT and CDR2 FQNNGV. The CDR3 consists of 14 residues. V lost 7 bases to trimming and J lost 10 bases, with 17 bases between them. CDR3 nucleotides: TGTGCCAGCATCATCAATCGGGGGGTCTCACCCCTCCACTTT. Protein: CASIINRGVSPLHF.

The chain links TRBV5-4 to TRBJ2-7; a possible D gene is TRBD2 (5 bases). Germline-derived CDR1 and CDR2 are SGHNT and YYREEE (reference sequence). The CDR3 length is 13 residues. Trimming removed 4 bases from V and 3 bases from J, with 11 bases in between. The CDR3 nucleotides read TGTGCCAGCAGCCGTGGTGCGGGCTACGAGCAGTACTTC. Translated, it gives CASSRGAGYEQYF.